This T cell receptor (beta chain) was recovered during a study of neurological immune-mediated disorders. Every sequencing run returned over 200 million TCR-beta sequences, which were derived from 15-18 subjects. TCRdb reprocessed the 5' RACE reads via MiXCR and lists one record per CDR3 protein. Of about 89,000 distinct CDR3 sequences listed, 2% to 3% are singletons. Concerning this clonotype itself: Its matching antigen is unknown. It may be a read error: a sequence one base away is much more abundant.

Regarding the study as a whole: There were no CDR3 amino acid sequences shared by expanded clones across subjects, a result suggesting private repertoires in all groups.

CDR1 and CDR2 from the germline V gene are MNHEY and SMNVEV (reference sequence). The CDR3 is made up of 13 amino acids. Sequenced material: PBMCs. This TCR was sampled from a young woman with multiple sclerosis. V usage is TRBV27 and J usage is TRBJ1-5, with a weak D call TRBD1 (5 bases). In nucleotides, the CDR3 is TGTGCCAGCAGTTGGGGGTTCCTTCAGCACCAGCATTTT. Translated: CASSWGFLQHQHF.